The entry below describes one TCR beta chain. Seattle patients were enrolled while actively infected and followed longitudinally. In the authors' workflow: The assay estimated nucleated cells by amplifying reference gene primers. Generated by immunoSEQ multiplex PCR, the TCRdb table keeps only in-frame clones and is missing some. V and J calls plus clone size are reproduced from that table; the DNA served to infer D and trimming. The sample shows 500,000 to 600,000 clones, about 89% of them seen only once. Trimming took 4 bases from V and 4 from J, leaving 14 bases between them. Germline V gene sequence: CDR1 MGHDK, CDR2 SYGVNS. The CDR3 is 15 amino acids. This entry belongs to a study of blood T cell repertoires in COVID-19. About the study: Sites in the United States, Italy and Spain provided acute and convalescent COVID-19 samples. In each case, the material was cDNA or gDNA derived from T cells, B-cell-depleted T cells, or PBMCs.

What was sequenced was peripheral blood. This sequence originates from a woman in her 50s with COVID-19, enrolled during active disease. This chain uses TRBV25-1 with TRBJ1-3; weak D call: TRBD1 (6 bases). The CDR3 DNA sequence: TGTGCCAGCAGTGGGACAGCTTCGGTGGGAAACACCATATATTTT. Encoded protein: CASSGTASVGNTIYF. Variable domain in full (rest from reference TRBV25-1 and TRBJ1-3): EADIYQTPRYLVIGTGKKITLECSQTMGHDKMYWYQQDPGMELHLIHYSYGVNSTEKGDLSSESTVSRIRTEHFPLTLESARPSHTSQYLCASSGTASVGNTIYFGEGSWLTVV.